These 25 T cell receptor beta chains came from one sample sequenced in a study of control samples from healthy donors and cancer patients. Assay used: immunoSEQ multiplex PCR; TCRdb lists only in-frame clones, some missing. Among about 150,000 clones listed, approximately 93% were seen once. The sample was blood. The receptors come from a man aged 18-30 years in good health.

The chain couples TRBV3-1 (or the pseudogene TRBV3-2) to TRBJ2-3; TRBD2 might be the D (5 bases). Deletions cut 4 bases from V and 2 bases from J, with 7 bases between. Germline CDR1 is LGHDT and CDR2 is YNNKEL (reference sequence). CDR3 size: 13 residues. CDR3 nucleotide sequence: TGTGCCAGCAGCCCCGGACTCACAGATACGCAGTATTTT. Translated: CASSPGLTDTQYF.

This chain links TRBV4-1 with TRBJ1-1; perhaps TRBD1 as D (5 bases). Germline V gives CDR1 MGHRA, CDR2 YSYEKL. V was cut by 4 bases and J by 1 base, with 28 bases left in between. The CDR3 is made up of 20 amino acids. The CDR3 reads CASSPRSPRGLVVPNTEAFF. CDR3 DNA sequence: TGCGCCAGCAGCCCGAGGTCCCCTCGGGGACTGGTGGTACCGAACACTGAAGCTTTCTTT.

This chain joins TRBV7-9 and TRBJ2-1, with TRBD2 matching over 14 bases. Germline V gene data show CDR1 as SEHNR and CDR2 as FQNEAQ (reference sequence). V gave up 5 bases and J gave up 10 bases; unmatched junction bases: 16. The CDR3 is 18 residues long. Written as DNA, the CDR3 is TGTGCCAGCAGCACTACCAAGGGGGGACTAGCGGGAGTTAGGGAGCAGTTCTTC. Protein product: CASSTTKGGLAGVREQFF.

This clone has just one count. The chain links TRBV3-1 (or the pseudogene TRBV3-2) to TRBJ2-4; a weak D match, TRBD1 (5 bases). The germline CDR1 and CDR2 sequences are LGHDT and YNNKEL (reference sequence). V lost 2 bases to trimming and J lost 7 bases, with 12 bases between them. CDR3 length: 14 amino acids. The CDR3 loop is CASSQQGQTNIQYF. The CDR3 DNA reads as TGTGCCAGCAGCCAACAGGGTCAAACGAACATTCAGTACTTC.

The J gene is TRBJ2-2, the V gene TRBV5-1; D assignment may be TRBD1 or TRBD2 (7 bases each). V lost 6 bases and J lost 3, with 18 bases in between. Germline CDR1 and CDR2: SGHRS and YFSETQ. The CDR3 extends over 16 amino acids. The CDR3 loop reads CASTLGGGPYTGELFF. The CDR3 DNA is TGCGCCAGCACCCTGGGAGGGGGCCCTTACACCGGGGAGCTGTTTTTT.

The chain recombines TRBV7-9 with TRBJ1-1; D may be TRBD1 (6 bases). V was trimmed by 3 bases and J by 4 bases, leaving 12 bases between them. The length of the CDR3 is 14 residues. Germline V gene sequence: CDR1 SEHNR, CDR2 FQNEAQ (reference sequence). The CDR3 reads CASSFGGGGTEAFF. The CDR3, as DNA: TGTGCCAGCAGCTTCGGGGGCGGTGGCACTGAAGCTTTCTTT.

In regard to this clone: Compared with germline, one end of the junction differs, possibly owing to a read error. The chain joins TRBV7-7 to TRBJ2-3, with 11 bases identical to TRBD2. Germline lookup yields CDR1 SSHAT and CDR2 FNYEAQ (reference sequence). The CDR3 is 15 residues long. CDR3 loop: CASSLAGGPTDTQYF. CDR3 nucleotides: TGTGCTAGCAGCTTAGCGGGGGGGCCCACAGATACGCAGTATTTT.

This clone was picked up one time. This CDR3 is CASSLEGAGANVLTF. Written as DNA, the CDR3 is TGTGCCAGCAGCTTAGAGGGAGCTGGGGCCAACGTCCTGACTTTC. The chain has TRBV7-6 and TRBJ2-6; a weak D match, TRBD2 (5 bases). The CDR3 is 15 residues long. Per the germline V gene, CDR1 is SGHVS and CDR2 is FNYEAQ. Trimming removed 1 base from V and 2 bases from J, with 6 bases in between.

The CDR3 bases are TGCGCCAGCAGCCAAGATAGGGGTTTCTCCTACAATGAGCAGTTCTTC. Protein sequence: CASSQDRGFSYNEQFF. The chain recombines TRBV4-3 with TRBJ2-1, with D possibly matching TRBD1 (5 bases). Trimming cost V 0 bases and J 0 bases, with 9 bases left between them. Per the germline V gene, CDR1 is LGHNA and CDR2 is YSLEER. CDR3 size: 16 residues.

For the CDR3, the DNA is TGTGCCAGCAGTGATCTGGGACTGATCTACGGGGAAAAACTGTTTTTT. It specifies CASSDLGLIYGEKLFF. The chain joins TRBV6-1 to TRBJ1-4, with D possibly being TRBD1 (5 bases). Germline-derived CDR1 and CDR2 are MNHNS and SASEGT. V lost 3 bases to trimming and J lost 8 bases, with 19 bases between them. This CDR3 has 16 amino acids.

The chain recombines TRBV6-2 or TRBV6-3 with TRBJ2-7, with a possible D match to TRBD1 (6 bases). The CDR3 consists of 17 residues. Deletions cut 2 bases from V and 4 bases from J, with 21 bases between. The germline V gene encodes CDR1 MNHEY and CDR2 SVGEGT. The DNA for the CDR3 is TGTGCCAGCAGTTACCGGGTCGTGGGCAGGGGTAGGTACGAGCAGTACTTC. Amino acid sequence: CASSYRVVGRGRYEQYF.

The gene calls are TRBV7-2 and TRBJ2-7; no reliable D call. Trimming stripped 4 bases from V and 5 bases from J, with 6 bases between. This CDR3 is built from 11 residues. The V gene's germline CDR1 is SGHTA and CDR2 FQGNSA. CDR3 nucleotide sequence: TGTGCCAGCAGCTGGCGCGACGAGCAGTACTTC. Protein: CASSWRDEQYF.

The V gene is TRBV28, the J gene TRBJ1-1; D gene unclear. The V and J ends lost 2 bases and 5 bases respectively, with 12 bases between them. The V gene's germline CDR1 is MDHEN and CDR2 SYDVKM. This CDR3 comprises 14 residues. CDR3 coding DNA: TGTGCCAGCAGTTTAAGTCCCCCGGGGACTGAAGCTTTCTTT. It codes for CASSLSPPGTEAFF.

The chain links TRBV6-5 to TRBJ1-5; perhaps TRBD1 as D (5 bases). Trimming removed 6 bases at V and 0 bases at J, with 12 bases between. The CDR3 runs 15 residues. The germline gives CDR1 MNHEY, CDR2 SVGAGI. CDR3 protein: CASRIQVYSNQPQHF. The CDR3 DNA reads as TGTGCCAGCAGAATACAGGTCTATAGCAATCAGCCCCAGCATTTT.

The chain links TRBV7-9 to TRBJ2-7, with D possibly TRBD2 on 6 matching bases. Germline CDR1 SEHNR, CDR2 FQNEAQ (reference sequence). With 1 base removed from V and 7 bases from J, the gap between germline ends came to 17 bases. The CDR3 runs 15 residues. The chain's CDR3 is CASSLVVGSPREQYF. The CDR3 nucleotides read TGTGCCAGCAGCTTAGTGGTCGGGAGTCCACGGGAGCAGTACTTC.

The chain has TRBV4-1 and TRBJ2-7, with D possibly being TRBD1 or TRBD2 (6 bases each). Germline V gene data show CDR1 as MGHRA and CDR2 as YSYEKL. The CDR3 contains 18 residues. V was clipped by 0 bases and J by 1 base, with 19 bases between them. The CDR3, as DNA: TGCGCCAGCAGCCAAGAAGGGCCAAGAGGGGGGCGATCCTACGAGCAGTACTTC. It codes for CASSQEGPRGGRSYEQYF.

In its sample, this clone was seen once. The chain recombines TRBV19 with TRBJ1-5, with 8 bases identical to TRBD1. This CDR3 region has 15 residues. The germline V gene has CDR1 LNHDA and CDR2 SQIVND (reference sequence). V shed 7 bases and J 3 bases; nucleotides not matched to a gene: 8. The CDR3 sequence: CASTDRESANQPQHF. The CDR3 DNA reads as TGTGCCAGTACGGACAGGGAGAGTGCCAATCAGCCCCAGCATTTT.

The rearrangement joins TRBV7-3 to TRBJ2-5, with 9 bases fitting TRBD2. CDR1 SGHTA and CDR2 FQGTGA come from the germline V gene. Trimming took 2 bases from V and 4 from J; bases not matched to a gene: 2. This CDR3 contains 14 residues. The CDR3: CASSLAGGPETQYF. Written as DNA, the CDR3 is TGTGCCAGCAGCTTAGCGGGAGGGCCAGAGACCCAGTACTTC. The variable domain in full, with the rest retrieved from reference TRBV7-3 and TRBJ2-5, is GAGVSQTPSNKVTEKGKYVELRCDPISGHTALYWYRQSLGQGPEFLIYFQGTGAADDSGLPNDRFFAVRPEGSVSTLKIQRTERGDSAVYLCASSLAGGPETQYFGPGTRLLVL.

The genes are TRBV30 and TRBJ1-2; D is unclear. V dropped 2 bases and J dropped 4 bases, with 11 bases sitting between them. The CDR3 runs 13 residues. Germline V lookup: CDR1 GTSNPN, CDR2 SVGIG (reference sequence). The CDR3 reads CAWSFGPRYGYTF. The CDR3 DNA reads TGTGCCTGGAGTTTTGGACCACGCTATGGCTACACCTTC.

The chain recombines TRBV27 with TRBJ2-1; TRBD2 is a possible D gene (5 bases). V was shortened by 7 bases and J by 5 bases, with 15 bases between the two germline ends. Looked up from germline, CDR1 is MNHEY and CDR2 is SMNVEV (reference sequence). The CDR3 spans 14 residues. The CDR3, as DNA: TGTGCCAGCACCTTACGCGACGGGGACAATGAGCAGTTCTTC. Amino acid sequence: CASTLRDGDNEQFF.

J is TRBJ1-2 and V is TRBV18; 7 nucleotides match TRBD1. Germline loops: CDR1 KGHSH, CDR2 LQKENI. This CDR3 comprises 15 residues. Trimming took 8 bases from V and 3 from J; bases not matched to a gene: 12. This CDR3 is CASRTGDSVDYGYTF. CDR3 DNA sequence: TGTGCCAGCCGAACTGGGGACAGTGTTGACTATGGCTACACCTTC.

The CDR3 is CASRDGGGEDTQYF. The CDR3 DNA reads as TGTGCCAGCAGGGACGGTGGGGGGGAAGATACGCAGTATTTT. The J gene is TRBJ2-3, the V gene TRBV28; 7 bases map to TRBD2. This CDR3 has 14 amino acids. Germline V CDR1 and CDR2: MDHEN, SYDVKM. Germline trimming cut 6 bases from V and 5 bases from J; bases unmatched to any gene: 8. Variable domain in full (rest from reference TRBV28 and TRBJ2-3): DVKVTQSSRYLVKRTGEKVFLECVQDMDHENMFWYRQDPGLGLRLIYFSYDVKMKEKGDIPEGYSVSREKKERFSLILESASTNQTSMYLCASRDGGGEDTQYFGPGTRLTVL.

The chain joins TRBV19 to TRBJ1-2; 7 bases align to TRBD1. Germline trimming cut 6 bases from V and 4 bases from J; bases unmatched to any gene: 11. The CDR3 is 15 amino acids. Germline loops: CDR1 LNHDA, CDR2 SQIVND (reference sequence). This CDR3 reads CASSPLTGTPYGYTF. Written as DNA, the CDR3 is TGTGCCAGTAGCCCATTGACAGGGACCCCCTATGGCTACACCTTC.

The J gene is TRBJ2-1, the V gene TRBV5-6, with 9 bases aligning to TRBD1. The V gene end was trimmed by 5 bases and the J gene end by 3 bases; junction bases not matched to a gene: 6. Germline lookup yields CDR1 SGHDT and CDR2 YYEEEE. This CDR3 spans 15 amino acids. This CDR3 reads CASRGDRVNYNEQFF. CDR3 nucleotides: TGTGCCAGCAGAGGGGACAGGGTGAACTACAATGAGCAGTTCTTC.

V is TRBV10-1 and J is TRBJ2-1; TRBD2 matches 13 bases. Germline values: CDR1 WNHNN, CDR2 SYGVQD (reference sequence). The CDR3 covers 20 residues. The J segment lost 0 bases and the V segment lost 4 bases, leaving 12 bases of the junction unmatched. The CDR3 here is CASSGGPGTSGASSYNEQFF. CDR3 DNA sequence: TGCGCCAGCAGTGGAGGTCCCGGGACTAGCGGGGCGAGCTCCTACAATGAGCAGTTCTTC.